This TCR beta chain was sequenced in a study of T cell clonotyping in hematopoietic cell transplantation listed by TCRdb under 2021. Study-level background: Recipient samples taken before transplant were obtained following cytoreduction. In the study, 140 or so blood samples were gathered from 40 or so consecutive transplant recipients and their related donors. Recruitment of patients ran from September 2015 to January 2017, and follow-up continued until late 2020 or until death.

About this clone itself: Its antigen specificity is not known. No base quality values were provided; no much bigger clone lies one nucleotide off.

TCR beta CDR3 regions were amplified from genomic DNA with the immunoSEQ assay, a bias-controlled multiplex PCR using V- and J-specific primers. A proprietary barcode and Illumina adapter sequences were added to the CDR3 amplicons in a second PCR step. CDR3 libraries were sequenced on an Illumina MiSeq instrument. The authors processed their data as follows. Export and quality control were handled in immunoSEQ Analyzer 3.0, while downstream analyses relied on R Bioconductor and Immunarch. Only productive rearrangements in the normalized downsampled data set were used to calculate repertoire metrics. Clonotypes larger than 5 templates in the normalized cohort were defined as pathologically expanded. Repertoire diversity was measured with the Inverse Simpson Index. The non-normalized data set was used for CMV-specificity analyses so that all clonotypes could be captured. This is the immuneACCESS table as TCRdb keeps it, with only in-frame sequences that have V and J called. A part of the clones is gone; compared with another copy, unresolved V genes explain less than half, and the rest is unexplained. From that table come the V and J calls and clone size; the DNA was used to work out D and trimming. The sample yields approximately 18,000 clones; approximately 77% were counted once. About 17% of the sample is taken by the ten largest.

The sample's time point label is to be understood as: recipient sample about 28 days before transplant, after cytoreduction. Recipient blood was collected about 28 days before transplant and at days 30, 100 and 180 after transplant. Using Nuclei Lysis Solution, genomic DNA was extracted from unfractionated peripheral blood mononuclear cells that were either fresh or cryopreserved. On the study overall, not on this receptor specifically: The sample size was limited and the cells went unsorted, which meant the CD4 and CD8 repertoire contributions could not be told apart. Just a small fraction of recipient repertoires overlapped with donor repertoires, and more than 95% appeared de novo at the given depth. Broader posttransplant TCR repertoire diversity was predicted by donor and pretransplant recipient Inverse Simpson Index values. After transplant, TCR diversity in recipients dropped, and pathologically expanded clonotypes increased progressively from day 30 to day 180.

This clonotype originated in a man aged 60-69 years with acute myeloid leukemia. Some clones in this sample may be carry-over from other donors' samples. The sequences come from peripheral blood mononuclear cells, collected before stem cell transplant.

The CDR3 is CASSLTGGVSGAFF. The nucleotide sequence reads as follows: TGTGCCAGCAGCTTAACTGGGGGCGTCTCTGGAGCTTTCTTT. The chain joins TRBV7-9 to TRBJ1-1; the D gene is possibly TRBD1, with 6 bases matching. Trimming takes 2 bases from V and 10 bases from J, and the germline ends sit 17 bases apart. Spanning cysteine to phenylalanine, the CDR3 consists of 14 amino acids. Solely the CDR3 DNA is kept, with 42 bases framed from the first base. The germline V gene (reference sequence) specifies SEHNR as CDR1 and FQNEAQ as CDR2.